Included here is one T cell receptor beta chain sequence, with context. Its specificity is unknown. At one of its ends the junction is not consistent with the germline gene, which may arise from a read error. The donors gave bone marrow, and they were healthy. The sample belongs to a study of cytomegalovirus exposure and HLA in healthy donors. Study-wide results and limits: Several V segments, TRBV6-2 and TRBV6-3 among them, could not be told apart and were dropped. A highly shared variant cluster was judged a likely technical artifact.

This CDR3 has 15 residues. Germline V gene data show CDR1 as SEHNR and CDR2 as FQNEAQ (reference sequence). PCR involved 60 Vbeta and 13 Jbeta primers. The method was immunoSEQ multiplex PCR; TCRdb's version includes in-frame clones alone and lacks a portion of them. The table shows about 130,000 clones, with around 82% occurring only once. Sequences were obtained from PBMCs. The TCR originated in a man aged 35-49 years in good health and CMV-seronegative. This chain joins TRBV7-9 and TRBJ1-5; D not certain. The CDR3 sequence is CTSSPSGMAVDSQHF. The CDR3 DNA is TGTACCAGCAGCCCCTCGGGAATGGCGGTGGATTCCCAGCATTTT.